This T cell receptor beta chain was observed in a study of cytotoxic CD8 clonotypes in ibrutinib-treated CLL. Assay used: immunoSEQ multiplex PCR; TCRdb lists only in-frame clones, some missing. Among some 200,000 clones, just under 80% were seen once, and the ten largest hold roughly 11%. This clone has only one observation. This CDR3 region has 13 residues. Germline CDR1 is SGDLS and CDR2 is YYNGEE. Material: PBMCs, obtained after 12 months of ibrutinib treatment. This clonotype was obtained from a human donor with chronic lymphocytic leukemia. The genes are TRBV9 and TRBJ2-5; D is undetermined. The end of the DNA is better explained by TRBJ2-7, so the J call may be wrong. For the CDR3, the DNA is TGTGCCAGCAGCGTAGTTCCGTCCTACGAGCAGTACTTC. Residues: CASSVVPSYEQYF.